The source of this TCR beta chain is a study of shared clonotypes between healthy human individuals. Whole-study context: Each donor contributed plates that comprised three CD4 naive, three CD4 memory, two CD8 naive and one CD8 memory.

Here immunoSEQ multiplex PCR was the method, and the copy in TCRdb shows in-frame clones only, minus some. This sample has 2 million to 2.5 million clones, with approximately 93% found just once. Between the trimmed V and J ends, which lost 2 bases and 6 bases, there was a span of 8 bases. Looked up from germline, CDR1 is MNHEY and CDR2 is SVGAGI. The CDR3 has 12 residues. The sequence was obtained from a man aged 18 to 30 in good health. Some clones in this sample may be carry-over from other donors' samples. The sample comprised naive CD4+ T cells from PBMCs. Subset described: CD45RA+ positively selected. This chain uses TRBV6-5 with TRBJ2-7; no reliable D call. CDR3 amino acids: CASSYPSSEQYF. In DNA form, the CDR3 reads TGTGCCAGCAGTTACCCCTCTTCCGAGCAGTACTTC.